The TCR beta chain described here comes from a study of blood T cells in healthy people across ages. General study results and limits: Those diversity estimates obtained from one million T cells were thought to be underestimates.

Each individual donor underwent a draw of approximately 10 milliliters of peripheral blood. This clonotype has only one observation. The target antigen is unknown. This CDR3 has 13 residues. CDR1 DFQATT and CDR2 SNEGSKA come from the germline V gene (reference sequence). Using a J-beta primer mix together with a sample-barcoded 5' primer, a second PCR was run for about 6 to 11 cycles. TCRdb redid the calling of the 5' RACE reads with MiXCR, one entry per CDR3 protein. The repertoire consists of 1.2 million to 1.5 million distinct CDR3 sequences, with almost 60% occurring once and the leading ten covering 6.7%.

Sequenced sample: blood. This receptor was taken from a man younger than 35 in good health. The chain combines TRBV20-1 with TRBJ2-5, with D maybe TRBD1 (6 bases). The last part of the DNA fits TRBJ2-7 better; the J call may be wrong. This CDR3 reads CSAPGDIGYEQYF. The CDR3 DNA follows: TGCAGTGCCCCTGGGGACATAGGCTACGAGCAGTACTTC.